Listed below are T cell receptor beta chains from one sample, sequenced in a study of blood T cell repertoires in COVID-19. Libraries were prepared by immunoSEQ multiplex PCR; TCRdb keeps only in-frame clonotypes and omits some of them. The sample has around 220,000 clones, over 75% seen once. Sample: peripheral blood. The receptor source for this set is a man aged 35 to 55 with active or convalescent COVID-19. Each CDR3 is given with its conserved first and last residue. D genes are given only for firm matches. Clone size is not always given. Where it is, it says once, few, many or a class for expanded clones.

. TRBJ2-7 . TRBV5-4 CASGPGEIEQYF TGTGCCAGCGGTCCAGGGGAAATCGAGCAGTACTTC
once TRBJ1-3 . TRBV5-1 CASREQGLSGNTIYF TGCGCCAGCAGAGAACAGGGCCTCTCTGGAAACACCATATATTTT
. TRBJ2-5 . TRBV12-3/TRBV12-4 CASSFAGETQYF TGTGCCAGCAGTTTCGCAGGGGAGACCCAGTACTTC
. TRBJ1-2 TRBD1 TRBV29-1 CSVEAGQGIRSYGYTF TGCAGCGTTGAGGCGGGACAGGGAATAAGATCCTATGGCTACACCTTC
. TRBJ1-1 . TRBV27 CASSFGLMNTEAFF TGTGCCAGCAGTTTTGGGCTAATGAACACTGAAGCTTTCTTT
. TRBJ1-3 . TRBV2 CASSEVWLSDNLGNTIYF TGTGCCAGCAGTGAAGTCTGGTTATCTGACAACCTCGGAAACACCATATATTTT
. TRBJ1-5 . TRBV27 CASSLAGQDHQPQHF TGTGCCAGCAGTTTAGCAGGCCAAGACCATCAGCCCCAGCATTTT
few TRBJ1-1 . TRBV2 CASSLTGANTEAFF TGTGCCAGCAGTTTGACAGGAGCGAACACTGAAGCTTTCTTT
. TRBJ1-6 TRBD1 TRBV15 CATSRGLDRGNSPLHF TGTGCCACCAGCAGAGGACTTGACAGGGGTAATTCACCCCTCCACTTT
. TRBJ1-4 TRBD1 TRBV2 CASTRQGRTGEKLFF TGTGCCAGCACACGACAGGGAAGGACTGGAGAAAAACTGTTTTTT
. TRBJ1-4 TRBD1 TRBV4-1 CASSQDYLAGTANEKLFF TGCGCCAGCAGCCAAGATTATCTTGCGGGGACAGCTAATGAAAAACTGTTTTTT
. TRBJ1-1 . TRBV19 CASSPVGPNTEAFF TGTGCCAGTAGTCCCGTTGGGCCAAACACTGAAGCTTTCTTT
. TRBJ2-1 . TRBV27 CASSLSQGPYNEQFF TGTGCCAGCAGTTTGTCTCAGGGCCCGTACAATGAGCAGTTCTTC
. TRBJ1-4 . TRBV5-6 CASSLGQRITNEKLFF TGTGCCAGCAGCCTAGGACAGCGGATTACGAATGAAAAACTGTTTTTT
. TRBJ1-2 TRBD1 TRBV18 CASSPGTGGRYGYTF TGTGCCAGCTCACCCGGGACAGGGGGACGTTATGGCTACACCTTC
. TRBJ1-1 . TRBV12-3/TRBV12-4 CASSTAGGTEAFF TGTGCCAGCAGTACAGCGGGCGGGACTGAAGCTTTCTTT
. TRBJ2-1 . TRBV5-1 CASSLGGSSYNEQFF TGCGCCAGCAGCCTGGGGGGCAGCTCCTACAATGAGCAGTTCTTC
. TRBJ1-2 TRBD1 TRBV28 CASSFSRGLGVPYGYTF TGTGCCAGCAGCTTCTCCAGGGGGCTAGGAGTACCCTATGGCTACACCTTC
. TRBJ2-7 . TRBV7-2 CASSLPGVRYEQYF TGTGCCAGCAGCTTACCAGGGGTTCGGTACGAGCAGTACTTC
. TRBJ1-5 TRBD1 TRBV2 CASSPTGDQPQHF TGTGCCAGCAGTCCGACAGGGGATCAGCCCCAGCATTTT
once TRBJ1-1 . TRBV2 CASRSILVSGTEAFF TGTGCCAGCAGGTCAATACTGGTTTCGGGCACTGAAGCTTTCTTT
. TRBJ2-5 TRBD2 TRBV27 CASSFKTSGGPTQETQYF TGTGCCAGCAGTTTTAAGACTAGCGGGGGGCCGACTCAAGAGACCCAGTACTTC
. TRBJ2-3 . TRBV30 CAWSARVKDTQYF TGTGCCTGGAGCGCTCGGGTCAAAGATACGCAGTATTTT
few TRBJ1-2 . TRBV19 CASSIDRYGYTF TGTGCCAGTAGTATAGATCGCTATGGCTACACCTTC
. TRBJ2-3 TRBD2 TRBV28 CASSSATSADTQYF TGTGCCAGCAGTTCCGCGACTAGCGCGGATACGCAGTATTTT
. TRBJ1-1 TRBD1 TRBV5-1 CASSTQGGPVTEAFF TGCGCCAGCAGCACACAAGGGGGCCCGGTCACTGAAGCTTTCTTT
. TRBJ1-2 TRBD1 TRBV12-5 CASGRTGTGFIYGYTF TGTGCTAGTGGTAGGACCGGGACAGGGTTCATCTATGGCTACACCTTC
. TRBJ1-2 . TRBV5-4 CASSANRAGEYGYTF TGTGCCAGCAGCGCCAATAGGGCAGGGGAGTATGGCTACACCTTC
. TRBJ2-3 TRBD2 TRBV6-1 CASSEGSSGSTDTQYF TGTGCCAGCAGTGAAGGGAGTAGCGGGAGCACAGATACGCAGTATTTT
. TRBJ1-1 . TRBV2 CASAGLYPTEAFF TGTGCCAGCGCTGGCTTATATCCCACTGAAGCTTTCTTT
. TRBJ1-2 . TRBV5-1 CASSLAPQPGEGYTF TGCGCCAGCAGCTTGGCCCCACAGCCCGGTGAGGGCTACACCTTC
. TRBJ2-5 TRBD1 TRBV5-5 CASSSRTGVETQYF TGTGCCAGCAGCTCAAGGACAGGGGTCGAGACCCAGTACTTC
. TRBJ1-1 TRBD1 TRBV7-3 CASSSRQGGTEAFF TGTGCCAGCAGCTCTCGACAGGGCGGCACTGAAGCTTTCTTT
once TRBJ1-1 . TRBV6-2/TRBV6-3 CASSYPLQVRTEAFF TGTGCCAGCAGTTACCCGTTACAGGTTAGGACTGAAGCTTTCTTT
. TRBJ2-2 . TRBV19 CASTHLPGKGDTGELFF TGTGCCAGTACCCATCTGCCCGGGAAGGGGGACACCGGGGAGCTGTTTTTT
. TRBJ1-2 . TRBV12-3/TRBV12-4 CASSFGQSYGYTF TGTGCCAGCAGTTTTGGACAGAGCTATGGCTACACCTTC
. TRBJ1-3 . TRBV27 CASSRVGGSTIYF TGTGCCAGCAGCCGGGTCGGGGGGAGCACCATATATTTT
. TRBJ1-4 . TRBV6-5 CASSYSSNEKLFF TGTGCCAGCAGTTACTCGAGTAATGAAAAACTGTTTTTT
. TRBJ1-4 TRBD1 TRBV12-3/TRBV12-4 CASSLGQGEKLFF TGTGCCAGCAGTTTGGGACAGGGGGAAAAACTGTTTTTT
. TRBJ1-4 . TRBV6-6 CASNEQGGEKLFF TGTGCCAGCAATGAACAGGGAGGGGAAAAACTGTTTTTT
. TRBJ2-3 . TRBV19 CASSIDLLVSGVTDTQYF TGTGCCAGTAGTATAGATCTATTGGTGTCAGGGGTCACAGATACGCAGTATTTT
. TRBJ1-5 TRBD1 TRBV24-1 CATSDDRDSHNQPQHF TGTGCCACCAGTGACGACCGGGACAGCCACAATCAGCCCCAGCATTTT
. TRBJ1-1 . TRBV6-5 CAGRENMNTEAFF TGTGCCGGGAGAGAAAACATGAACACTGAAGCTTTCTTT
. TRBJ2-7 TRBD1 TRBV2 CASRDRGYEQYF TGTGCCAGCAGGGACAGGGGCTACGAGCAGTACTTC
once TRBJ1-6 . TRBV9 CASSVEGEGSPLHF TGTGCCAGCAGCGTTGAGGGGGAAGGGTCACCCCTCCACTTT
once TRBJ1-2 . TRBV28 CASSLEQGRGYTF TGTGCCAGCAGTTTAGAACAGGGCCGGGGCTACACCTTC
. TRBJ2-2 TRBD2 TRBV9 CASSVSGGFIGELFF TGTGCCAGCAGCGTGAGCGGGGGATTCATCGGGGAGCTGTTTTTT
. TRBJ1-2 TRBD1 TRBV28 CASSLGQGHYGYTF TGTGCCAGCAGTCTCGGACAGGGTCACTATGGCTACACCTTC
. TRBJ1-2 . TRBV19 CATSPVQYHGYTF TGTGCCACCTCCCCGGTACAGTATCATGGCTACACCTTC
few TRBJ1-1 TRBD1 TRBV10-2 CATRELTGANTEAFF TGCGCCACACGGGAGTTAACAGGGGCGAACACTGAAGCTTTCTTT
. TRBJ1-5 . TRBV30 CAWSVLLGEPQHF TGTGCCTGGAGTGTACTGCTCGGGGAGCCCCAGCATTTT